What follows are 19 T cell receptor beta chains derived from one specimen sequenced in a study of beta chain features in type 1 diabetes. Expressed TCRB transcripts were sequenced, since all the RNA that had been isolated was reverse transcribed. Generated by immunoSEQ multiplex PCR, the TCRdb table keeps only in-frame clones and is missing some. The sample lists roughly 150,000 clones, roughly 11% occurring once. The material sequenced was central memory CD4+ T cells from blood. The origin of the receptors is a man aged 18 to 29 in good health.

The V call is TRBV27, the J call TRBJ2-1; 9 bases are shared with TRBD2. The CDR3 runs to 15 residues. V was pared by 5 bases and J by 14 bases, with 16 bases of the junction left unmatched. Germline V gene data show CDR1 as MNHEY and CDR2 as SMNVEV (reference sequence). The CDR3 sequence: CASSPIGLATSEEFF. The CDR3 nucleotides read TGTGCCAGCAGTCCGATCGGACTAGCGACATCAGAGGAGTTCTTC.

This clone was counted many times. The rearrangement uses TRBV5-4 and TRBJ1-1; maybe TRBD1 (5 bases). The V end lost 0 bases, the J end lost 1 base, and 10 bases lay between the germline ends. The CDR3 covers 15 residues. Germline CDR1 and CDR2: SGHNT and YYREEE (reference sequence). The CDR3 bases are TGTGCCAGCAGCTTGGCGGGGGTGAAGAACACTGAAGCTTTCTTT. It encodes CASSLAGVKNTEAFF.

On this clone itself: One junction end does not reproduce the germline sequence, and a read error may be involved. V usage is TRBV7-2 and J usage is TRBJ2-3; D not certain. The V gene's germline CDR1 is SGHTA and CDR2 FQGNSA. The CDR3 loop spans 15 amino acids. Here the CDR3 DNA reads TGTGCCATCAGCTTAAATCGGGTGGCGCCAGATACGCAGTATTTT. Protein: CAISLNRVAPDTQYF.

The chain has TRBV2 and TRBJ2-5; 9 positions match TRBD1. The CDR3 has 13 residues. V was clipped by 5 bases and J by 6 bases; unmatched bases: 4. Germline-derived CDR1 and CDR2 are SNHLY and FYNNEI. The CDR3 is CASSKGTGQTQYF. CDR3 DNA: TGTGCCAGCAGTAAAGGGACAGGGCAGACCCAGTACTTC.

A few counts support this clone. The V gene is TRBV9, the J gene TRBJ2-3, with D unresolved. CDR1 SGDLS and CDR2 YYNGEE come from the germline V gene. With 3 bases removed from V and 0 bases from J, the gap between germline ends came to 14 bases. The CDR3 is made up of 16 amino acids. CDR3 region: CASSDTAITSTDTQYF. CDR3 coding DNA: TGTGCCAGCAGCGACACAGCGATAACTAGCACAGATACGCAGTATTTT.

The chain couples TRBV11-2 to TRBJ1-5, with unresolved D. The V gene lost 1 base and the J gene lost 2 bases, with 6 bases spanning the gap. CDR3 length equals 14 residues. Germline lookup yields CDR1 SGHAT and CDR2 FQNNGV. CDR3 sequence reads: CASSLGVGNQPQHF. For the CDR3, the DNA is TGTGCCAGCAGCTTAGGGGTGGGCAATCAGCCCCAGCATTTT.

This clone has just a few counts. The chain joins TRBV29-1 to TRBJ1-4, with D unclear. Trimming removed 4 bases from V and 3 bases from J, with 9 bases in between. Germline CDR1 SQVTM, CDR2 ANQGSEA. The CDR3 has 13 amino acids. CDR3 bases: TGCAGCGTTGCTCCAGGACCTAATGAAAAACTGTTTTTT. This encodes CSVAPGPNEKLFF.

The chain joins TRBV7-3 to TRBJ2-1, with D unresolved. The V gene lost 3 bases and the J gene lost 4 bases, with 1 base spanning the gap. Germline-derived CDR1 and CDR2 are SGHTA and FQGTGA. The CDR3 is 11 residues long. CDR3 bases: TGTGCCAGCAGCTTTTACAATGAGCAGTTCTTC. The encoded protein is CASSFYNEQFF. The full variable domain, completed using reference TRBV7-3 and TRBJ2-1, is GAGVSQTPSNKVTEKGKYVELRCDPISGHTALYWYRQSLGQGPEFLIYFQGTGAADDSGLPNDRFFAVRPEGSVSTLKIQRTERGDSAVYLCASSFYNEQFFGPGTRLTVL.

This chain links TRBV5-1 with TRBJ1-6; possibly TRBD1 for D (5 bases). The V end was cut by 0 bases, the J end by 4 bases, with 8 bases between. There are 15 residues in the CDR3. In germline, CDR1 is SGHRS, CDR2 YFSETQ. The CDR3 loop is CASSLATVYNSPLHF. DNA for the CDR3: TGCGCCAGCAGCTTGGCGACAGTTTATAATTCACCCCTCCACTTT.

This clone was observed a few times. CDR3 region: CASSLTGTNYGYTF. In DNA form, the CDR3 reads TGTGCCAGCAGCCTGACAGGGACTAACTATGGCTACACCTTC. This chain links TRBV7-9 with TRBJ1-2, with TRBD1 matching 7 bases. There are 14 residues in the CDR3. The trim removed 5 bases at V and 0 bases at J, leaving 3 bases unmatched. Looked up from germline, CDR1 is SEHNR and CDR2 is FQNEAQ (reference sequence).

The chain employs TRBV7-2 and TRBJ2-1; 10 positions match TRBD1. Trimming removed 6 bases from V and 12 bases from J; junction bases left unmatched: 2. CDR1 is SGHTA, CDR2 FQGNSA, per germline. The CDR3 is made up of 11 amino acids. The CDR3 DNA reads as TGTGCCAGCAGGAGGGACAGGGGGCAGTTCTTC. Its translation is CASRRDRGQFF.

The chain recombines TRBV2 with TRBJ2-3, with 11 bases fitting TRBD1. The CDR3 loop spans 14 amino acids. The junction had 0 bases not matched to a gene; V was cut back by 3 bases and J by 4 bases. The germline V gene has CDR1 SNHLY and CDR2 FYNNEI. Written as DNA, the CDR3 is TGTGCCAGCAGTGAGGACAGGGGGCCAGATACGCAGTATTTT. Translated, it gives CASSEDRGPDTQYF.

This clone occurred a few times. The CDR3 protein is CSARVDEQYF. CDR3 DNA: TGCAGTGCTAGAGTTGACGAGCAGTACTTC. The chain carries TRBV20-1 and TRBJ2-7; D is unclear. The CDR3 has 10 residues. Trimming removed 1 base at V and 5 bases at J, with 3 bases between. Germline CDR1 and CDR2: DFQATT and SNEGSKA (reference sequence).

There are a few counts of this clone. This chain links TRBV6-5 with TRBJ2-5; D tentatively fits TRBD1 or TRBD2 (6 bases each). Germline V gives CDR1 MNHEY, CDR2 SVGAGI. This CDR3 is 13 amino acids long. Trimming removed 5 bases from V and 5 bases from J, with 12 bases in between. As DNA, the CDR3 is TGTGCCAGCAGTATCACAGGGAGGGAGACCCAGTACTTC. It is translated as CASSITGRETQYF.

This clone was picked up a small number of times. J is TRBJ2-1 and V is TRBV30; 12 bases match TRBD2. Germline V gene lookup returns CDR1 GTSNPN and CDR2 SVGIG (reference sequence). Unmatched junction bases numbered 1, after V lost 3 bases and J lost 4 bases. The CDR3 contains 14 residues. The CDR3 DNA is TGTGCCTGGAGGCTAGCGGGGGGGTACAATGAGCAGTTCTTC. Amino acid sequence: CAWRLAGGYNEQFF.

The chain has TRBV7-6 and TRBJ2-7; D is unresolved. Germline V gene data show CDR1 as SGHVS and CDR2 as FNYEAQ. The ends were cut back, 1 base at V and 6 bases at J, with 7 bases in the middle. The CDR3 is 12 amino acids. In nucleotides, the CDR3 is TGTGCCAGCAGCTTAGAAATGGGCGAGCAGTACTTC. Residues: CASSLEMGEQYF.

This clone was counted a few times. This chain joins TRBV2 and TRBJ1-1, with a weak D call TRBD1 (6 bases). Germline V gene lookup returns CDR1 SNHLY and CDR2 FYNNEI. This CDR3 spans 13 amino acids. Trimming removed 6 bases at V and 5 bases at J, with 13 bases between. The DNA of the CDR3 is TGTGCCAGCAGCCGGGACAAGAAAACTGAAGCTTTCTTT. Protein product: CASSRDKKTEAFF.

The chain has TRBV4-1 and TRBJ1-1; D gene uncertain. The CDR3 is 13 amino acids. V lost 3 bases, J lost 11 bases, and 16 bases lay in between. Germline V CDR1 and CDR2: MGHRA, YSYEKL. This chain's CDR3 is CASSHPETRRAFF. The DNA of the CDR3 is TGCGCCAGCAGCCACCCCGAGACCCGGCGCGCTTTCTTT.

The genes are TRBV5-4 and TRBJ2-2; D unclear. Deletions cut 0 bases from V and 1 base from J, with 10 bases between. This CDR3 is built from 16 residues. Germline V gives CDR1 SGHNT, CDR2 YYREEE (reference sequence). The CDR3 DNA sequence: TGTGCCAGCAGCTTGGACCCAGTGCTGAACACCGGGGAGCTGTTTTTT. Its translation: CASSLDPVLNTGELFF.